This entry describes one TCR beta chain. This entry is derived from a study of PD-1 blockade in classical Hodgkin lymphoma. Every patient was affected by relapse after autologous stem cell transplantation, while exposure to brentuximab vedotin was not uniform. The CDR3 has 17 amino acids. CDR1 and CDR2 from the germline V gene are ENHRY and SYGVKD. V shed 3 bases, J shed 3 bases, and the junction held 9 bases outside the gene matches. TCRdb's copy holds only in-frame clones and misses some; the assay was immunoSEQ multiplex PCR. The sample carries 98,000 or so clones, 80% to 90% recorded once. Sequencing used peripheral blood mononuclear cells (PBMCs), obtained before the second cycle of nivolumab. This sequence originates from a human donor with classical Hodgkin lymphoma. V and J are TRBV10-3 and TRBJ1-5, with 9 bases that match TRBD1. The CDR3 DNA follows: TGTGCCATCAGTGACCCGCATACAGGGGGCAACAATCAGCCCCAGCATTTT. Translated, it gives CAISDPHTGGNNQPQHF.